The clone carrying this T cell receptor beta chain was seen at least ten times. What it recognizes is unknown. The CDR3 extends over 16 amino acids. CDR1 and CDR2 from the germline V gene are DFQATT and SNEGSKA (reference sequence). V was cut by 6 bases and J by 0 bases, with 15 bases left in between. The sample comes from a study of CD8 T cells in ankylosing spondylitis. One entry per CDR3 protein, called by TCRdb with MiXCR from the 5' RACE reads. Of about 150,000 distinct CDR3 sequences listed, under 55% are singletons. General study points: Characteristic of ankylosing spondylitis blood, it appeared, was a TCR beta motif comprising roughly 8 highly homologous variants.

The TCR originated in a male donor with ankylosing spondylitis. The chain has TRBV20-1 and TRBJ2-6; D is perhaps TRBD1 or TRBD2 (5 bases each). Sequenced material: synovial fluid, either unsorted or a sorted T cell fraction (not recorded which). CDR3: CSALPDGGSGANVLTF. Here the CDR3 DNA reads TGCAGTGCCTTGCCGGATGGGGGCTCTGGGGCCAACGTCCTGACTTTC.